This T cell receptor (beta chain) came from a study of post-analysis software for immune sequencing data. Study details: The disease courses spanned relapsing-remitting, secondary progressive and progressive-relapsing forms of multiple sclerosis.

As concerns this clonotype: The antigen is unknown.

Each TCR beta cDNA library carried unique molecular identifiers. Input of about 0.85 to 10 million T cells yielded 500,000 to 650,000 cDNA molecules. MiXCR, run by TCRdb on the PCR reads, gives a single entry per CDR3 protein. The sample shows 750,000 to 900,000 distinct CDR3 sequences, 46% of them seen only once. V was clipped by 4 bases and J by 5 bases, with 15 bases between them. CDR1 MNHNY and CDR2 SVGAGI come from the germline V gene (reference sequence). The CDR3 is made up of 14 amino acids. Study-level findings and limits: In multiple sclerosis, normalized Chao1 diversity was significantly below that of controls. With F measure, samples from one preparation batch clustered together strongly. Patients showed TRBV5-6, TRBV5-1 and TRBV20-1 among five TRBV segments more frequent than in controls.

This TCR was sampled from a girl under 18 with multiple sclerosis. The genes are TRBV6-6 and TRBJ2-7, with TRBD2 as a possible D gene (5 bases). The sequencing input was blood. The DNA for the CDR3 is TGTGCCAGCAGTTTCCCCGGGGTAAACGACGAGCAGTACTTC. Translating gives CASSFPGVNDEQYF.